One and the same sample provided the 21 T cell receptor beta chains below, sequenced in a study of cytomegalovirus exposure and HLA in healthy donors. The PCR used 60 Vbeta and 13 Jbeta primers. Assay used: immunoSEQ multiplex PCR; TCRdb lists only in-frame clones, some missing. The sample yields 110,000 to 150,000 clones, around a tenth seen once. The sequenced sample was PBMCs. All receptors derive from a male donor in good health and CMV-seronegative.

The chain carries TRBV9 and TRBJ2-5; tentative D call: TRBD2 (5 bases). Germline assignment: CDR1 SGDLS and CDR2 YYNGEE. This CDR3 has 15 residues. Trimming shortened V by 4 bases and J by 5 bases, and 18 bases separated the two germline ends. Here the CDR3 reads CASSQNPGGGETQYF. CDR3 DNA: TGTGCCAGCAGCCAAAACCCCGGAGGTGGGGAGACCCAGTACTTC.

The gene calls are TRBV29-1 and TRBJ2-1; 9 bases are shared with TRBD2. V was pared by 2 bases and J by 8 bases, with 13 bases of the junction left unmatched. The CDR3 has 16 amino acids. Germline CDR1 and CDR2: SQVTM and ANQGSEA. CDR3 residues: CSVEPLGTSPEYEQFF. Written as DNA, the CDR3 is TGCAGCGTTGAACCCCTAGGGACTAGCCCGGAATATGAGCAGTTCTTC.

V gene TRBV5-4 combines with J gene TRBJ2-2; no clear D. Trimming pared 4 bases from V and 5 bases from J, leaving 6 bases between. This CDR3 has 12 residues. Germline CDR1 is SGHNT and CDR2 is YYREEE (reference sequence). The CDR3 nucleotides are TGTGCCAGCAGCGAAACTACCGGGGAGCTGTTTTTT. Translated: CASSETTGELFF.

The chain uses TRBV7-2 and TRBJ1-5; perhaps TRBD1 as D (6 bases). Trimming shortened V by 5 bases and J by 6 bases, and 17 bases separated the two germline ends. This CDR3 spans 15 amino acids. Germline V gene sequence: CDR1 SGHTA, CDR2 FQGNSA. The DNA for the CDR3 is TGTGCCAGCAGCCTGGGTGGGGGCCGGGGTCAGCCCCAGCATTTT. Protein product: CASSLGGGRGQPQHF.

J is TRBJ1-3 and V is TRBV2; a weak D match, TRBD1 (6 bases). Trimming left V 6 bases short and J 0 bases short, with 15 bases between. The CDR3 has 16 amino acids. The germline V gene encodes CDR1 SNHLY and CDR2 FYNNEI. The CDR3 protein is CASRPRQVYSGNTIYF. DNA for the CDR3: TGTGCCAGCAGGCCAAGACAGGTATACTCTGGAAACACCATATATTTT.

This clone was counted a few times. V gene TRBV4-3 combines with J gene TRBJ2-1, with 7 positions matching TRBD1. This CDR3 comprises 18 residues. Germline loops: CDR1 LGHNA, CDR2 YSLEER. The J segment lost 9 bases and the V segment lost 4 bases, leaving 21 bases of the junction unmatched. The DNA of the CDR3 is TGCGCCAGCAGCCGCTCCCTAACAGGGGCCCCCAACCAGGGTGAGCAGTTCTTC. It specifies CASSRSLTGAPNQGEQFF.

This clone was seen a few times. This rearrangement joins TRBV28 to TRBJ1-6; D is possibly TRBD1 (6 bases). The V and J ends lost 10 bases and 3 bases respectively, with 28 bases between them. This CDR3 is built from 19 residues. Germline values: CDR1 MDHEN, CDR2 SYDVKM. CDR3 DNA: TGTGCCACCAGCCGTACGGACAGCTTGATCCGTTTCTATAATTCACCCCTCCACTTT. It translates to CATSRTDSLIRFYNSPLHF.

This clone was found a few times. This chain joins TRBV5-1 and TRBJ2-2, with 7 bases that match TRBD1. Germline loops: CDR1 SGHRS, CDR2 YFSETQ. Trimming took 4 bases from V and 2 from J; bases not matched to a gene: 5. This CDR3 spans 15 amino acids. CDR3 loop: CASSPRTGNTGELFF. Here the CDR3 DNA reads TGCGCCAGCAGCCCCCGGACAGGTAACACCGGGGAGCTGTTTTTT.

Only a few counts were recorded for this clone. The V and J genes are TRBV18 and TRBJ2-3, with a tentative D call TRBD2 (5 bases). The germline gives CDR1 KGHSH, CDR2 LQKENI. This CDR3 is built from 15 residues. Trimming left V 2 bases short and J 0 bases short, with 9 bases between. The CDR3 bases are TGTGCCAGCTCACCAGGCGGACTGAGCACAGATACGCAGTATTTT. It translates to CASSPGGLSTDTQYF.

This chain joins TRBV7-8 and TRBJ1-2, with 7 bases aligning to TRBD1. The V segment lost 0 bases and the J segment 8 bases; nucleotides outside the gene matches: 9. Germline V gene data show CDR1 as SGHVS and CDR2 as FQNEAQ. CDR3 length: 15 amino acids. The CDR3 DNA reads as TGTGCCAGCAGCTTAGCGAGGACAGGTTCGGAGGGCTACACCTTC. Its protein is CASSLARTGSEGYTF.

This clone was detected only a few times. The chain joins TRBV7-2 to TRBJ2-7; D might be TRBD2 (5 bases). The germline V gene encodes CDR1 SGHTA and CDR2 FQGNSA. Trimming pared 4 bases from V and 3 bases from J, leaving 19 bases between. The CDR3 is made up of 16 amino acids. DNA for the CDR3: TGTGCCAGCAGCTCAACCAAGACTACGCGATACTACGAGCAGTACTTC. Its protein product is CASSSTKTTRYYEQYF.

V usage is TRBV11-2 and J usage is TRBJ1-1; D call uncertain. V lost 1 base, J lost 4 bases, and 13 bases lay in between. CDR1 and CDR2 from the germline V gene are SGHAT and FQNNGV. This CDR3 contains 15 residues. DNA of the CDR3: TGTGCCAGCAGCTTAGGCCGGGAACCTTTCACTGAAGCTTTCTTT. It encodes CASSLGREPFTEAFF.

The chain uses TRBV25-1 and TRBJ2-6; D perhaps matches TRBD1 (6 bases). V was clipped by 6 bases and J by 0 bases, with 15 bases between them. The CDR3 totals 17 residues. CDR1 and CDR2 from the germline V gene are MGHDK and SYGVNS. The CDR3 DNA follows: TGTGCCAGCAGAGAGACAGGAGGACTCTCTGGGGCCAACGTCCTGACTTTC. Translated, it gives CASRETGGLSGANVLTF.

This clone occurred a few times. The V call is TRBV6-6, the J call TRBJ2-1, with D possibly TRBD2 on 6 matching bases. V lost 7 bases and J 5 bases, leaving 21 bases between the germline ends. CDR3 length: 16 amino acids. Germline CDR1 MNHNY, CDR2 SVGAGI (reference sequence). The CDR3 spells CASIPRESGLHNEQFF. The CDR3 nucleotides read TGTGCCAGCATCCCTCGGGAGAGCGGGCTCCACAATGAGCAGTTCTTC.

J is TRBJ2-4 and V is TRBV19, with 13 bases identical to TRBD2. Trimming took 5 bases from V and 2 from J; bases not matched to a gene: 6. Germline V lookup: CDR1 LNHDA, CDR2 SQIVND (reference sequence). The CDR3 has 17 residues. This CDR3 reads CASSSVGLAGPKNIQYF. In DNA, the CDR3 is TGTGCCAGTAGTTCCGTGGGACTAGCGGGGCCCAAAAACATTCAGTACTTC.

This clone was counted only a few times. The CDR3 DNA reads as TGTGCCAGCAGCCAACTACTGATGACAGTGAACACTGAAGCTTTCTTT. It encodes CASSQLLMTVNTEAFF. The chain employs TRBV14 and TRBJ1-1; possible D gene TRBD1, 5 bases. Trimming removed 2 bases from V and 0 bases from J, with 13 bases in between. The CDR3 length is 16 residues. Germline values: CDR1 SGHDN, CDR2 FVKESK.

This chain links TRBV29-1 with TRBJ1-1; 7 positions agree with TRBD1. This CDR3 contains 11 residues. The V and J ends lost 7 bases and 7 bases, in that order; junction bases with no gene match: 6. CDR1 SQVTM and CDR2 ANQGSEA come from the germline V gene. Here the CDR3 reads CSGYRGREAFF. As DNA, the CDR3 is TGCAGCGGGTACAGGGGCCGTGAAGCTTTCTTT.

The chain couples TRBV28 to TRBJ1-1, with TRBD1 matching 8 bases. This CDR3 region has 15 residues. The junction had 4 bases not matched to a gene; V was cut back by 1 base and J by 3 bases. From germline, CDR1 is MDHEN and CDR2 SYDVKM. The CDR3 sequence: CASSLYPTGDTEAFF. The CDR3 DNA reads TGTGCCAGCAGTTTATACCCGACAGGGGACACTGAAGCTTTCTTT.

This chain connects TRBV5-1 to TRBJ1-1; D perhaps matches TRBD1 (6 bases). This CDR3 is 14 amino acids long. Per the germline V gene, CDR1 is SGHRS and CDR2 is YFSETQ. Trimming left V 4 bases short and J 5 bases short, with 15 bases between. This chain's CDR3 is CASSPGEGGTEAFF. CDR3 DNA: TGCGCCAGCAGCCCTGGGGAGGGGGGGACTGAAGCTTTCTTT.

This clone occurred a few times. This sequence joins TRBV10-3 and TRBJ2-5; TRBD2 agrees at 7 bases. The CDR3 runs 15 residues. CDR1 is ENHRY, CDR2 SYGVKD, per germline. V gave up 4 bases and J gave up 5 bases; unmatched junction bases: 10. As DNA, the CDR3 is TGTGCCATCAGTGCCTCTGGGGGGGTCGGGGAGACCCAGTACTTC. It translates to CAISASGGVGETQYF.

The gene calls are TRBV19 and TRBJ1-5, with D possibly being TRBD1 (6 bases). The germline V gene encodes CDR1 LNHDA and CDR2 SQIVND (reference sequence). The CDR3 length is 13 residues. Trimming removed 1 base from V and 7 bases from J, with 8 bases in between. The CDR3 DNA sequence: TGTGCCAGTAGTATAGGACAGGAGCAGCCCCAGCATTTT. Protein product: CASSIGQEQPQHF.